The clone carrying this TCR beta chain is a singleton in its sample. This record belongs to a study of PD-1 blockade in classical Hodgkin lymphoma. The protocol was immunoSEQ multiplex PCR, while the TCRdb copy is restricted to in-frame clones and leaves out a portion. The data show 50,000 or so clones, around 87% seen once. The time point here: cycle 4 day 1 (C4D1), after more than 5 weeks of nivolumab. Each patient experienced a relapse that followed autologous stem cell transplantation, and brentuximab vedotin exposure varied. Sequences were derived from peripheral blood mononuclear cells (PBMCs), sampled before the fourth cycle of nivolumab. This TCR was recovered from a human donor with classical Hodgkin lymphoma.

In DNA, the CDR3 is TGCGCCAGCAGCTTGTCGGCGGGGTTGGCCCAAGAGACCCAGTACTTC. It translates to CASSLSAGLAQETQYF. The chain is built from TRBV5-1 and TRBJ2-5; D is perhaps TRBD2 (6 bases). V dropped 1 base and J dropped 1 base, with 14 bases sitting between them. CDR1 SGHRS and CDR2 YFSETQ come from the germline V gene. The CDR3 runs to 16 residues.